What follows are 21 T cell receptor beta chains derived from one specimen sequenced in a study of beta chain features in type 1 diabetes. Investigators reverse transcribed all isolated RNA, so they sequenced expressed TCRB transcripts. This table comes from immunoSEQ multiplex PCR, and its TCRdb copy is limited to in-frame clones, with some not included. The table lists 300,000 to 350,000 clones, 7% to 9% of them singletons, with under 0.5% in the top ten. The sequenced sample consisted of central memory CD4+ T cells from blood. All receptors come from a woman under 30 in good health.

A few counts support this clone. CDR3 bases: TGTGCCAGCAGAGATGCCAGGGAGGACAATGAGCAGTTCTTC. It specifies CASRDAREDNEQFF. This chain connects TRBV2 to TRBJ2-1; tentative D call: TRBD2 (6 bases). Trimming cost V 6 bases and J 5 bases, with 14 bases left between them. Germline lookup yields CDR1 SNHLY and CDR2 FYNNEI. The CDR3 loop spans 14 amino acids.

This clone has ten or more counts. The CDR3 DNA is TGTGCCAGTAGTATTCGACAGGGGCTTGCACCTTATGGCTACACCTTC. Translation: CASSIRQGLAPYGYTF. J is TRBJ1-2 and V is TRBV19; 8 nucleotides line up with TRBD1. Germline V lookup: CDR1 LNHDA, CDR2 SQIVND (reference sequence). V was pared by 3 bases and J by 5 bases, with 11 bases of the junction left unmatched. This CDR3 comprises 16 residues.

This clone came up a few times. The genes are TRBV2 and TRBJ1-5; D gene ambiguous. The ends were cut back, 2 bases at V and 6 bases at J, with 5 bases in the middle. CDR1 SNHLY and CDR2 FYNNEI come from the germline V gene. The CDR3 is made up of 12 amino acids. The CDR3 is CASSESIQPQHF. The CDR3 DNA sequence: TGTGCCAGCAGTGAATCCATTCAGCCCCAGCATTTT.

The DNA of the CDR3 is TGCAGCGTCGATCTATCGGGAGTGCCAGATACGCAGTATTTT. It is translated as CSVDLSGVPDTQYF. The genes are TRBV29-1 and TRBJ2-3; weak D call: TRBD2 (6 bases). CDR1 is SQVTM, CDR2 ANQGSEA, per germline. This CDR3 is 14 amino acids long. The V and J ends lost 6 bases and 4 bases respectively, with 17 bases between them.

The gene calls are TRBV25-1 and TRBJ2-2; perhaps TRBD1 as D (5 bases). This CDR3 spans 14 amino acids. Germline V lookup: CDR1 MGHDK, CDR2 SYGVNS. The V end lost 8 bases, the J end lost 4 bases, and 14 bases lay between the germline ends. The CDR3, as DNA: TGTGCCAGCCGAAAATCAGGGCCCACCGGGGAGCTGTTTTTT. This sequence encodes CASRKSGPTGELFF. Variable domain in full (rest from reference TRBV25-1 and TRBJ2-2): EADIYQTPRYLVIGTGKKITLECSQTMGHDKMYWYQQDPGMELHLIHYSYGVNSTEKGDLSSESTVSRIRTEHFPLTLESARPSHTSQYLCASRKSGPTGELFFGEGSRLTVL.

This clone was seen a few times. J is TRBJ2-7 and V is TRBV6-5, with 8 bases aligning to TRBD2. Losses at the gene ends were 0 bases for V and 2 bases for J; bases not matched to a gene: 3. The CDR3 is 15 residues long. CDR1 is MNHEY and CDR2 is SVGAGI in the germline V gene. The CDR3 loop is CASSYSSTSAYEQYF. CDR3 sequence (DNA): TGTGCCAGCAGTTACTCGTCGACTAGCGCCTACGAGCAGTACTTC.

The V and J genes are TRBV2 and TRBJ1-1; D gene unclear. The CDR3 runs 12 residues. V was pared by 6 bases and J by 4 bases, with 9 bases between. Germline CDR1 and CDR2: SNHLY and FYNNEI. CDR3 in DNA: TGTGCCAGCAGCTTTTCGAGCACTGAAGCTTTCTTT. It translates to CASSFSSTEAFF.

This chain joins TRBV5-1 and TRBJ1-1, with TRBD1 matching over 9 bases. Germline V gene data show CDR1 as SGHRS and CDR2 as YFSETQ. The J segment lost 4 bases and the V segment lost 6 bases, leaving 7 bases of the junction unmatched. CDR3 length: 14 residues. CDR3 loop: CASTQQGAPTEAFF. In DNA form, the CDR3 reads TGCGCCAGCACCCAACAGGGGGCTCCCACTGAAGCTTTCTTT.

This clone was recorded a few times. The J gene is TRBJ2-1, the V gene TRBV12-5; 10 bases fit TRBD1. Germline CDR1 reads LGHNT; CDR2 reads FRNRAP. V shed 7 bases, J shed 3 bases, and the junction held 6 bases outside the gene matches. This CDR3 has 15 amino acids. CDR3 loop: CASATRDRGYNEQFF. DNA of the CDR3: TGTGCTAGTGCCACCCGGGACAGGGGCTACAATGAGCAGTTCTTC. Together with reference TRBV12-5 and TRBJ2-1, the CDR3 gives the full variable domain: DARVTQTPRHKVTEMGQEVTMRCQPILGHNTVFWYRQTMMQGLELLAYFRNRAPLDDSGMPKDRFSAEMPDATLATLKIQPSEPRDSAVYFCASATRDRGYNEQFFGPGTRLTVL.

J is TRBJ2-1 and V is TRBV7-8, with 10 bases matching TRBD2. J was trimmed by 7 bases and V by 5 bases; bases with no gene match: 14. The CDR3 spans 17 residues. Germline CDR1 SGHVS, CDR2 FQNEAQ. The CDR3 here is CASSPRLAGFNMNEQFF. Here the CDR3 DNA reads TGTGCCAGCAGCCCCCGACTAGCGGGTTTTAATATGAATGAGCAGTTCTTC.

The chain employs TRBV2 and TRBJ1-5; 8 positions match TRBD1. This CDR3 is 13 amino acids long. With 4 bases clipped from V and 5 bases from J, the junction kept 1 base outside the gene matches. Germline-derived CDR1 and CDR2 are SNHLY and FYNNEI. The CDR3 is CASSGTGYQPQHF. CDR3 nucleotide sequence: TGTGCCAGCAGTGGGACAGGGTATCAGCCCCAGCATTTT.

The table lists this clone with a few counts. The chain links TRBV27 to TRBJ1-4, with a possible D match to TRBD1 (6 bases). Germline V gives CDR1 MNHEY, CDR2 SMNVEV (reference sequence). Trimming took off 2 bases at V and 7 bases at J, with 8 bases between the two ends. The CDR3 length is 13 residues. CDR3 nucleotides: TGTGCCAGCAGTTTAATGGACAGTGAAAAACTGTTTTTT. The encoded protein is CASSLMDSEKLFF.

At least ten counts were recorded for this clone. The CDR3 sequence: CASSQSPVYRENIQYF. Here the CDR3 DNA reads TGCGCCAGCAGTCAATCACCGGTTTACAGGGAAAACATTCAGTACTTC. V gene TRBV23-1 combines with J gene TRBJ2-4; D is possibly TRBD1 (6 bases). TRBV23-1 qualifies as an ORF whose function is uncertain. The CDR3 is 16 amino acids. V was pared by 0 bases and J by 5 bases, with 14 bases between.

This clone was detected a few times. The genes are TRBV19 and TRBJ1-1, with TRBD1 identical over 7 bases. The CDR3 has 16 amino acids. Germline CDR1 reads LNHDA; CDR2 reads SQIVND (reference sequence). J gave up 0 bases and V 3 bases, and 7 bases lay outside the gene matches. CDR3 region: CASSISRGNMNTEAFF. CDR3 DNA sequence: TGTGCCAGTAGTATCTCCAGGGGGAATATGAACACTGAAGCTTTCTTT.

This clone appeared a few times. The genes are TRBV6-5 and TRBJ2-7, with D possibly TRBD2 on 5 matching bases. Trimming pared 3 bases from V and 9 bases from J, leaving 9 bases between. There are 11 residues in the CDR3. In germline, CDR1 is MNHEY, CDR2 SVGAGI. CDR3 coding DNA: TGTGCCAGCAGTTATCAGAGGGTGCAGTACTTC. Its translation: CASSYQRVQYF.

The chain combines TRBV19 with TRBJ2-1; 8 bases agree with TRBD2. The ends lost 6 bases at V and 7 bases at J; junction bases unmatched: 5. From germline, CDR1 is LNHDA and CDR2 SQIVND (reference sequence). The CDR3 extends over 13 amino acids. CDR3 DNA: TGTGCCAGTAGGCGACTAGCGAGTAATGAGCAGTTCTTC. This sequence encodes CASRRLASNEQFF.

The chain employs TRBV4-3 and TRBJ1-2; D is ambiguous. V gave up 0 bases and J gave up 4 bases, with 12 bases separating them. Per the germline V gene, CDR1 is LGHNA and CDR2 is YSLEER. The CDR3 loop spans 15 amino acids. CDR3 sequence: CASSQDRFGIYGYTF. Here the CDR3 DNA reads TGCGCCAGCAGCCAAGATCGCTTCGGGATCTATGGCTACACCTTC.

V usage is TRBV18 and J usage is TRBJ2-1, with TRBD2 matching over 10 bases. After removal of 2 bases from V and 6 bases from J, the junction contained 7 bases not matched to a gene. The CDR3 loop spans 16 amino acids. The germline V gene encodes CDR1 KGHSH and CDR2 LQKENI. The CDR3 loop reads CASSPNPSGRSNEQFF. In nucleotides, the CDR3 is TGTGCCAGCTCACCAAATCCTAGCGGGAGAAGCAATGAGCAGTTCTTC.

The V gene is TRBV6-6, the J gene TRBJ2-1, with 8 bases that match TRBD2. With 6 bases clipped from V and 8 bases from J, the junction kept 3 bases outside the gene matches. Germline lookup yields CDR1 MNHNY and CDR2 SVGAGI (reference sequence). The CDR3 is made up of 12 amino acids. Written as DNA, the CDR3 is TGTGCCAGCAGAGGACTAGCCCATGAGCAGTTCTTC. This gives the protein CASRGLAHEQFF.

Many counts were recorded for this clone. This rearrangement joins TRBV10-3 to TRBJ1-1; D is ambiguous. The CDR3 runs to 13 residues. V lost 7 bases and J lost 3, with 12 bases in between. The germline gives CDR1 ENHRY, CDR2 SYGVKD. The chain's CDR3 is CAIKRGEDTEAFF. In DNA form, the CDR3 reads TGTGCCATCAAGCGCGGGGAGGACACTGAAGCTTTCTTT.

V and J are TRBV5-1 and TRBJ2-3; D might be TRBD1 or TRBD2, each matching 5 bases. Germline V gives CDR1 SGHRS, CDR2 YFSETQ. The CDR3 covers 16 residues. V shed 0 bases and J shed 6 bases, with 17 bases lying between them. The CDR3: CASSLALQGPRDTQYF. The DNA for the CDR3 is TGCGCCAGCAGCTTGGCCTTGCAGGGACCAAGGGATACGCAGTATTTT.